This TCR beta chain was obtained from a study of Ad26.COV2.S vaccination and SARS-CoV-2 variants. Study at large: Into the muscle, Ad26.COV2.S was dosed once or twice, 56 days apart. Findings and caveats of the study: Those who received vaccine or placebo ended up with similar non-spike TCR breadth. Spike-specific TCR breadth ran higher among vaccine recipients than placebo recipients.

Sample treatment: around 19 received Ad26.COV2.S at low or high dose, single or two shots; about 5 received placebo; per-sample allocation not given. The samples were gathered on day 63 after the first injection of vaccine or placebo. The data were produced by immunoSEQ multiplex PCR, yet TCRdb's version contains in-frame clones alone and is incomplete. Of about 350,000 clones in the sample, more than 85% were seen once. Concerning this clone: The antigen remains unidentified.

The CDR3 is 15 amino acids. V lost 5 bases and J lost 8, with 21 bases in between. In germline, CDR1 is SGHVS, CDR2 FQNEAQ. This clonotype originated in a person between 18 and 65 years old who received the Ad26.COV2.S COVID-19 vaccine or a placebo. The chain joins TRBV7-8 to TRBJ1-2, with D uncertain. Here the sequenced sample was peripheral blood, taken in a trial of Ad26.COV2.S vaccine versus placebo. CDR3 loop: CASSDGSAGNWGYTF. CDR3 in DNA: TGTGCCAGCAGCGATGGAAGCGCGGGGAATTGGGGCTACACCTTC.